The clone carrying this T cell receptor beta chain was seen a single time. Its antigen remains unknown. The CDR3 spans 13 residues. In germline, CDR1 is SNHLY, CDR2 FYNNEI. The V end was cut by 7 bases, the J end by 4 bases, with 10 bases between. Profiling relied on immunoSEQ multiplex PCR, and the TCRdb table lists in-frame clones only, not all of them. Among approximately 94,000 clones listed, roughly nine tenths were seen once. The data derive from a study of graft-versus-host responses after intestinal transplantation. Study details: Isolated intestinal, liver-intestinal, or multivisceral transplants had been given to the recipients. Induction using anti-thymocyte globulin, followed by tacrolimus and steroids for roughly 3 years, was given to all recipients.

Study-wide results and limits: Some patients had graft-donor T cell macrochimerism, and their allografts showed high graft-versus-host to host-versus-graft clonal ratios. Detected in recipient marrow were GvH clones, some of which were first observed in ileum or blood.

The origin of this receptor is a human donor who was the organ donor for an intestinal transplant. The sample here was unstimulated CD4+ T cells sorted from spleen or lymph node cells, taken before transplant. The J gene is TRBJ2-2, the V gene TRBV2, with D possibly being TRBD2 (5 bases). CDR3 loop: CASNGLSTGELFF. Written as DNA, the CDR3 is TGTGCCAGCAACGGACTGTCCACCGGGGAGCTGTTTTTT.